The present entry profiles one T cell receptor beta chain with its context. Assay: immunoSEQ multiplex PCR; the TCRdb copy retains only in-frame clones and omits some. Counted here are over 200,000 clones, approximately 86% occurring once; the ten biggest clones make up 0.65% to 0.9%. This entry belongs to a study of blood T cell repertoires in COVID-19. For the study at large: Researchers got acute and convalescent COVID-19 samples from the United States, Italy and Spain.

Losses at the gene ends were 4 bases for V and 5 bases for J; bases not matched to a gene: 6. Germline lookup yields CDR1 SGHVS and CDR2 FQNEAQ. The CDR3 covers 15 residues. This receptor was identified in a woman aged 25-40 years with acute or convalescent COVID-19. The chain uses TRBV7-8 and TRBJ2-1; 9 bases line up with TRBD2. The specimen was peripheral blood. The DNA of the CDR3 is TGTGCCAGCAGCTCCTTAGCGGGAGTTCACAATGAGCAGTTCTTC. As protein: CASSSLAGVHNEQFF.